This T cell receptor (beta chain) was identified in a study of blood T cell repertoires in COVID-19. Background on the study: Cohort 3 recovery required two negative PCRs, clearance, or symptom resolution.

Germline V gene data show CDR1 as SGHDT and CDR2 as YYEEEE. V shed 4 bases and J 6 bases; nucleotides not matched to a gene: 4. This CDR3 is built from 14 residues. Per the authors' pipeline: Using reference gene primer amplification, nucleated cell counts were estimated. This table comes from immunoSEQ multiplex PCR, and its TCRdb copy is limited to in-frame clones, with some not included. That table furnishes V, J and clone size, whereas the DNA furnished D and trimming. The sample yields 200,000 to 250,000 clones, approximately 87% seen once. The gene calls are TRBV5-6 and TRBJ1-6; 7 bases are shared with TRBD1. The source is a woman aged 45-60 years in a cohort exposed to, infected with or recovered from COVID-19 (not recorded which). Specimen: PBMCs or T cells enriched from blood (not recorded which). Here the CDR3 DNA reads TGTGCCAGCAGCGCCGGGACAGCTAATTCACCCCTCCACTTT. Translated: CASSAGTANSPLHF.